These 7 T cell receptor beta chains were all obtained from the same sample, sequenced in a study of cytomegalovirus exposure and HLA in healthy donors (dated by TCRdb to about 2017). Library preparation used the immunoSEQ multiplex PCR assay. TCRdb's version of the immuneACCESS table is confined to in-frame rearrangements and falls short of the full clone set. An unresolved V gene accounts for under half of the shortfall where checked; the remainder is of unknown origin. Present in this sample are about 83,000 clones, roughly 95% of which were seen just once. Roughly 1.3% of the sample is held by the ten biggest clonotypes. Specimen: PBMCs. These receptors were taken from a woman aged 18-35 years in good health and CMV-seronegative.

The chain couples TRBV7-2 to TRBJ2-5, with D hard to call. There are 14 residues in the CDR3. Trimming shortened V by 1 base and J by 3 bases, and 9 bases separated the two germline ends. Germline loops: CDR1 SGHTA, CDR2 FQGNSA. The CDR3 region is CASSLGASKETQYF. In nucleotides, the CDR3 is TGTGCCAGCAGCTTAGGAGCGTCGAAAGAGACCCAGTACTTC.

The CDR3 loop reads CASSGQVGLQPQHF. The CDR3 bases are TGTGCCAGCAGTGGCCAGGTGGGACTACAGCCCCAGCATTTT. This sequence joins TRBV2 and TRBJ1-5, with D possibly being TRBD1 (5 bases). Looked up from germline, CDR1 is SNHLY and CDR2 is FYNNEI. The CDR3 runs 14 residues. Trimming cost V 4 bases and J 7 bases, with 14 bases left between them.

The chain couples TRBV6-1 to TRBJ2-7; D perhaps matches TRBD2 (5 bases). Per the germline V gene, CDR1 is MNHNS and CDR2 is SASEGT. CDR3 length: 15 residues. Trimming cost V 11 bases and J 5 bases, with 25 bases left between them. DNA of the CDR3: TGTGCCCGACCTCACGGGAAGAGGCCGGGGAACGAGCAGTACTTC. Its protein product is CARPHGKRPGNEQYF.

The CDR3 sequence is CASSFFTNEQFF. Written as DNA, the CDR3 is TGTGCCAGCAGCTTTTTTACTAATGAGCAGTTCTTC. The chain employs TRBV7-9 and TRBJ2-1; D gene ambiguous. V lost 3 bases and J lost 7, with 7 bases in between. Germline loops: CDR1 SEHNR, CDR2 FQNEAQ (reference sequence). The CDR3 contains 12 residues.

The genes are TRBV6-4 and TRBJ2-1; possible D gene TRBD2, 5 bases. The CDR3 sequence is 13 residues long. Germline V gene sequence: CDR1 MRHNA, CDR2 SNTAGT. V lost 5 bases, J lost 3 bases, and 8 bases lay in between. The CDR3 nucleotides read TGTGCCAGCAGTAGCGGAGACTACAATGAGCAGTTCTTC. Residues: CASSSGDYNEQFF.

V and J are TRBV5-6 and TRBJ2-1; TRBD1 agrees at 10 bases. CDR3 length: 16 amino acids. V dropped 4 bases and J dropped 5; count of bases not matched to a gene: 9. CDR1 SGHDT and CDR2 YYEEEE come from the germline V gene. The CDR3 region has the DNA TGTGCCAGCAGCATTAGAGGGACAGGGGATGACAATGAGCAGTTCTTC. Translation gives CASSIRGTGDDNEQFF.

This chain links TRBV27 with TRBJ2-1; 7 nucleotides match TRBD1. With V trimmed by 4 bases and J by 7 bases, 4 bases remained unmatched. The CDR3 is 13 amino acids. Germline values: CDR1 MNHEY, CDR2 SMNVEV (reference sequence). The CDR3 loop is CASSYQQGNEQFF. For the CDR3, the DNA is TGTGCCAGCAGTTACCAACAGGGGAATGAGCAGTTCTTC.